Each of the 19 T cell receptor beta chains below was sequenced from the same sample in a study of T cell responses to AZD1222 COVID-19 vaccine. The assay was immunoSEQ multiplex PCR, and TCRdb's table has in-frame clones only and misses some. The sample contains under 200,000 clones, around 94% of which appear only once. This specimen was peripheral blood, taken 28 days after the second dose of the MenACWY control vaccine. These TCRs come from an adult who received the MenACWY meningococcal vaccine as a control.

V usage is TRBV12-3 or TRBV12-4 and J usage is TRBJ1-2; D gene unclear. CDR3 length: 13 residues. The germline V and J ends were trimmed by 3 bases and 1 base, with 6 bases remaining between them. The CDR3 loop reads CASSFERNYGYTF. CDR3 nucleotides: TGTGCCAGCAGTTTTGAGCGTAACTATGGCTACACCTTC.

The V and J genes are TRBV2 and TRBJ2-7, with 7 bases identical to TRBD1. The junction had 9 bases not matched to a gene; V was cut back by 6 bases and J by 4 bases. Germline loops: CDR1 SNHLY, CDR2 FYNNEI. The CDR3 sequence is 14 residues long. The CDR3: CASSRTGVPYEQYF. In nucleotides, the CDR3 is TGTGCCAGCAGCCGGACAGGAGTCCCGTACGAGCAGTACTTC.

Points on this clone: Sequence at one end of the junction differs from germline and may be a read error. The V gene is TRBV12-3 or TRBV12-4, the J gene TRBJ2-7; 7 bases are a match to TRBD2. This CDR3 spans 13 amino acids. CDR3 in DNA: TGTGCCAGCAGGTTAGACACTAGCGAGGAGCAGTACTTC. This translates into CASRLDTSEEQYF.

The chain links TRBV9 to TRBJ2-1, with 16 bases lining up with TRBD2. The CDR3 extends over 14 amino acids. Germline values: CDR1 SGDLS, CDR2 YYNGEE. V shed 4 bases and J 15 bases; nucleotides not matched to a gene: 7. CDR3 residues: CASSPGTSGRARFF. CDR3 bases: TGTGCCAGCAGCCCGGGGACTAGCGGGAGGGCCCGGTTCTTC.

The chain's CDR3 is CASSMTGYEQYF. CDR3 nucleotide sequence: TGTGCCAGCAGCATGACTGGCTACGAGCAGTACTTC. The chain recombines TRBV2 with TRBJ2-7, with unresolved D. The V gene's germline CDR1 is SNHLY and CDR2 FYNNEI. The V end was cut by 6 bases, the J end by 3 bases, with 9 bases between. The CDR3 length is 12 residues. The full variable domain, its missing parts supplied by reference TRBV2 and TRBJ2-7, is EPEVTQTPSHQVTQMGQEVILRCVPISNHLYFYWYRQILGQKVEFLVSFYNNEISEKSEIFDDQFSVERPDGSNFTLKIRSTKLEDSAMYFCASSMTGYEQYFGPGTRLTVT.

The chain combines TRBV6-2 or TRBV6-3 with TRBJ1-1; a possible D gene is TRBD1 (5 bases). With 5 bases removed from V and 6 bases from J, the gap between germline ends came to 16 bases. This CDR3 is built from 14 residues. Germline loops: CDR1 MNHEY, CDR2 SVGEGT. The CDR3 sequence: CASSGTGRASEAFF. CDR3 DNA sequence: TGTGCCAGCAGTGGGACCGGCAGGGCGTCTGAAGCTTTCTTT.

This chain connects TRBV27 to TRBJ1-5; D call uncertain. Per germline, CDR1 MNHEY and CDR2 SMNVEV (reference sequence). Between the trimmed V and J ends, which lost 2 bases and 0 bases, there was a span of 14 bases. CDR3 length: 17 amino acids. CDR3 region: CASSLTMSDYSNQPQHF. The CDR3, as DNA: TGTGCCAGCAGTTTAACGATGTCGGATTATAGCAATCAGCCCCAGCATTTT.

This clone was seen a single time. The chain uses TRBV7-2 and TRBJ1-1; 8 nucleotides agree with TRBD1. This CDR3 is 13 amino acids long. The V gene's germline CDR1 is SGHTA and CDR2 FQGNSA. V gave up 5 bases and J gave up 10 bases; unmatched junction bases: 9. The CDR3 bases are TGTGCCAGCAGCCCGCATCGGACAGGGACAGCTTTCTTT. This gives the protein CASSPHRTGTAFF.

Details on this clone: Other DNA sequences in the same sample also yield this CDR3. The J gene is TRBJ2-7, the V gene TRBV19; 7 positions match TRBD2. This CDR3 spans 13 amino acids. Germline V CDR1 and CDR2: LNHDA, SQIVND (reference sequence). Trimming cost V 6 bases and J 2 bases; bases outside gene matches: 4. CDR3 DNA: TGTGCCAGTAGCAGCGGACTAGCCTACGAGCAGTACTTC. Its translation is CASSSGLAYEQYF.

V is TRBV6-2 or TRBV6-3 and J is TRBJ1-1; D gene ambiguous. The CDR3 runs 12 residues. V was trimmed by 5 bases and J by 10 bases, leaving 14 bases between them. Germline V lookup: CDR1 MNHEY, CDR2 SVGEGT. The CDR3 DNA is TGTGCCAGCAGTAACCGGCCCCAAGGAGCTTTCTTT. Translated, it gives CASSNRPQGAFF.

The CDR3 DNA reads as TGTGCCAGTAGTGGGTGGACAGGGGGGAATCAGCCCCAGCATTTT. Its translation is CASSGWTGGNQPQHF. This chain joins TRBV19 and TRBJ1-5, with TRBD1 matching over 10 bases. The ends lost 5 bases at V and 4 bases at J; junction bases unmatched: 5. Germline V gene sequence: CDR1 LNHDA, CDR2 SQIVND (reference sequence). The CDR3 sequence is 15 residues long.

This chain uses TRBV6-1 with TRBJ2-7, with a weak D call TRBD2 (6 bases). The CDR3 spans 15 residues. The germline V and J ends were trimmed by 2 bases and 12 bases, with 23 bases remaining between them. The germline CDR1 and CDR2 sequences are MNHNS and SASEGT. The CDR3 is CASSETEGLGTSWYF. DNA of the CDR3: TGTGCCAGCAGTGAAACGGAGGGACTGGGAACCTCTTGGTACTTC.

The chain joins TRBV6-6 to TRBJ1-2; D call uncertain. This CDR3 comprises 12 residues. Germline CDR1 is MNHNY and CDR2 is SVGAGI (reference sequence). Between the trimmed V and J ends, which lost 5 bases and 9 bases, there was a span of 13 bases. CDR3 coding DNA: TGTGCCAGCAGTCACGGGGAAATGAGCTACACCTTC. Translation gives CASSHGEMSYTF.

V and J are TRBV4-1 and TRBJ2-7, with TRBD1 identical over 9 bases. The CDR3 runs 15 residues. From germline, CDR1 is MGHRA and CDR2 YSYEKL. V lost 4 bases and J lost 2; bases outside the gene matches: 6. CDR3 residues: CASSPPGTGTYEQYF. CDR3 sequence (DNA): TGCGCCAGCAGCCCCCCCGGGACAGGGACCTACGAGCAGTACTTC.

In regard to this clone: One end of the junction does not line up with germline, which may come from a read error. The genes are TRBV2 and TRBJ2-7, with 9 bases that match TRBD2. Germline CDR1 is SNHLY and CDR2 is FYNNEI. This CDR3 region has 13 residues. CDR3 bases: TGTGCCAGCAGCGGGACTAGCTCCAACGAGCAGTACTTC. It specifies CASSGTSSNEQYF. Using reference TRBV2 and TRBJ2-7 for the parts outside the CDR3, the full variable domain is EPEVTQTPSHQVTQMGQEVILRCVPISNHLYFYWYRQILGQKVEFLVSFYNNEISEKSEIFDDQFSVERPDGSNFTLKIRSTKLEDSAMYFCASSGTSSNEQYFGPGTRLTVT.

DNA of the CDR3: TGTGCCACCGGGGGTGGGGGGGCTGAAGCTTTCTTT. Translating gives CATGGGGAEAFF. The rearrangement joins TRBV3-1 (or the pseudogene TRBV3-2) to TRBJ1-1; possible D gene TRBD1, 5 bases. CDR1 and CDR2 from the germline V gene are LGHDT and YNNKEL (reference sequence). The CDR3 length is 12 residues. Between the trimmed V and J ends, which lost 10 bases and 6 bases, there was a span of 15 bases.

This sequence joins TRBV20-1 and TRBJ1-3, with D unresolved. The V and J ends lost 3 bases and 4 bases respectively, with 10 bases between them. Germline assignment: CDR1 DFQATT and CDR2 SNEGSKA (reference sequence). This CDR3 is built from 13 residues. The CDR3 loop is CSASERIGNTIYF. CDR3 sequence (DNA): TGCAGTGCTAGTGAGAGGATCGGAAACACCATATATTTT.

V is TRBV28 and J is TRBJ1-2; D might be TRBD1 (5 bases). Trimming cost V 10 bases and J 2 bases, with 11 bases left between them. In germline, CDR1 is MDHEN, CDR2 SYDVKM. The CDR3 length is 12 residues. CDR3 bases: TGTGCCACCCAGGGCGGCAACTATGGCTACACCTTC. As protein: CATQGGNYGYTF.

V and J are TRBV11-2 and TRBJ1-1, with 10 bases fitting TRBD1. Unmatched junction bases numbered 8, after V lost 4 bases and J lost 0 bases. Germline assignment: CDR1 SGHAT and CDR2 FQNNGV. This CDR3 contains 17 residues. The CDR3 DNA follows: TGTGCCAGCAGCTCCTCACGGGACAGGGGAATGAACACTGAAGCTTTCTTT. Its protein is CASSSSRDRGMNTEAFF.